This TCR beta chain was captured by sequencing in a study of naive and memory T cell subsets. Study-level results: Far more TCRs reportedly came from tuberculin skin test site biopsies.

Treatment of the sample: skin biopsy from PPD injection site in Mantoux-positive individual. A UMI-containing oligonucleotide was joined by 3' ligation to the TCR cDNA template. Reverse transcription used DNase-treated unsorted total RNA, aiming for roughly 1 to 1,100 ng. Ligated cDNA underwent four rounds of PCR with nested alpha and beta constant region primers and SP2. One entry per CDR3 protein, called by TCRdb with MiXCR from the UMI-ligation and nested PCR reads. The table lists approximately 21,000 distinct CDR3 sequences, roughly 6% of them singletons. There are a few counts of this clonotype. Its antigen remains unknown. The source is an adult in good health. The source was skin, collected from a tuberculin skin test site.

The CDR3 nucleotides read TGCAGCGTTGAAGATCCCCGGGACAACTATGGCTACACCTTC. Amino acids: CSVEDPRDNYGYTF. The gene calls are TRBV29-1 and TRBJ1-2, with a possible D match to TRBD1 (5 bases). The CDR3 is 14 residues long. CDR1 SQVTM and CDR2 ANQGSEA come from the germline V gene. Trimming pared 0 bases from V and 2 bases from J, leaving 10 bases between.